This TCR beta chain was captured by sequencing in a study of somatic mutations in cytotoxic T cells in rheumatoid arthritis. The study's findings and limits: With advancing age, CD8+ clonality climbed in rheumatoid arthritis patients but did not rise in healthy controls.

Using immunoSEQ multiplex PCR, the repertoire was profiled, and TCRdb retains in-frame clones only, with some absent. Of about 15,000 clones listed, 60% to 75% are singletons. Regarding this clone: Its specificity is unknown.

Sample: CD8+ T cells sorted from blood. The sequence was collected from an adult with rheumatoid arthritis.

In nucleotides, the CDR3 is TGTGCCAGCAGGGAGGTACCGGGGGGTTTTAATGAAGCTTTCTTT. It encodes CASREVPGGFNEAFF. The chain is built from TRBV6-1 and TRBJ1-1; D is possibly TRBD1 (5 bases). The V gene lost 6 bases and the J gene lost 7 bases, with 21 bases spanning the gap. Germline values: CDR1 MNHNS, CDR2 SASEGT. CDR3 length: 15 residues.